This note documents a single TCR beta chain sequence. The target antigen is unknown. It may be a read error: a sequence one base away is much more abundant. The conserved phenylalanine or tryptophan is not found at the CDR3 terminus, so this likely reflects a read error. The sample is drawn from a study of blood T cells in healthy people across ages. Whole-study results and caveats: Changes seen in expanded clonotypes were possibly confounded by donor CMV status left unknown. Unsorted PBMCs prevented conclusive naive versus antigen-experienced comparison.

CDR3 length: 11 amino acids. Deletions cut 4 bases from V and 7 bases from J, with 8 bases between. CDR1 SQVTM and CDR2 ANQGSEA come from the germline V gene. The authors ran a second PCR of about 7 to 11 cycles using a sample-barcoded 5' primer and a J-beta primer mix. The template-switch adaptor was a 5' adaptor with 12 random nucleotides. It tagged each cDNA molecule. One entry per CDR3 protein, called by TCRdb with MiXCR from the 5' RACE reads. The sample lists 1.5 million or so distinct CDR3 sequences, around 40% occurring once. The chain recombines TRBV29-1 with TRBJ2-1; possible D gene TRBD2, 5 bases. The sample was blood. The sequence was obtained from a woman aged 18-29 years in good health. CDR3: CSVGGGNEQFL. The CDR3 region has the DNA TGCAGCGTTGGTGGAGGAAATGAGCAGTTCTTA.